This T cell receptor (beta chain) was documented in a study of shared clonotypes between healthy human individuals. Study background: CD4 naive and CD4 memory each took three plates per donor, while CD8 naive took two and CD8 memory one. Study-level results: Rarefaction gave evidence that sorted-subset sequencing remained incomplete despite large depth. About 5% of naive CD4 clonotypes were common to a handful of donors. Larger estimated richness was generally seen in naive subsets than in memory subsets.

Germline V gives CDR1 SNHLY, CDR2 FYNNEI. Trimming stripped 5 bases from V and 6 bases from J, with 19 bases between. The CDR3 spans 15 residues. This clone was seen a handful of times. Its target is unknown. The table came from immunoSEQ multiplex PCR; TCRdb's copy has only in-frame clones and leaves some out. The table records some 660,000 clones, around 73% of them present only once. The TCR comes from a woman aged 25 to 39 in good health. The rearrangement uses TRBV2 and TRBJ1-1; weak D call: TRBD1 (5 bases). Sequences were obtained from memory CD4+ T cells sorted from blood. The sample's subset: CD45RA-negative fraction. DNA of the CDR3: TGTGCCAGCAGTCCAATACAGGTCGTAGGGGCTGAAGCTTTCTTT. It is translated as CASSPIQVVGAEAFF. The whole variable domain, remainder taken from reference TRBV2 and TRBJ1-1, is EPEVTQTPSHQVTQMGQEVILRCVPISNHLYFYWYRQILGQKVEFLVSFYNNEISEKSEIFDDQFSVERPDGSNFTLKIRSTKLEDSAMYFCASSPIQVVGAEAFFGQGTRLTVV.